The 10 T cell receptor beta chains reported below all come from one sample, sequenced in a study of tumor-infiltrating lymphocytes in primary liver carcinoma. Unsorted bulk tissue, roughly 19-34 mg of it, served as the source for co-extraction of RNA and DNA. The researchers produced TCR beta cDNA from 400 to 650 ng total RNA with a constant-region primer. Three nested multiplex PCR rounds of slightly modified ARM-PCR generated TCR beta libraries. Amplification in the first two PCR rounds was performed using TRBV1-TRBV30 forward primers and a C-beta reverse primer for 10 cycles each. TCRdb called the multiplex PCR reads again in MiXCR, with one record for every CDR3 protein. Of more than 95,000 distinct CDR3 sequences in the sample, 64% are singletons; the top ten hold approximately 8.9%. The material sequenced was liver tumor tissue from sampling region 3. Subset of the sample: tumor region T3, left-lateral pole. The receptors here all came from a woman in her fifties or sixties with primary liver carcinoma and hepatitis B virus infection.

This clonotype was seen ten or more times. The CDR3 DNA reads TGTGCCAGCATTACGGACGGGGAGATCGGAAGCTCCTACAATGAGCAGTTCTTC. Its protein is CASITDGEIGSSYNEQFF. The chain combines TRBV6-1 with TRBJ2-1; D might be TRBD2 (5 bases). CDR1 and CDR2 (germline): MNHNS, SASEGT. The CDR3 runs to 18 residues. The ends were cut back, 7 bases at V and 0 bases at J, with 22 bases in the middle.

Of note for this clonotype: A clone one base away is much larger, so this may be a read error. The chain couples TRBV10-2 to TRBJ2-1; 12 bases are shared with TRBD2. CDR1 is WSHSY, CDR2 SAAADI, per germline. The CDR3 length is 15 residues. As DNA, the CDR3 is TGCGCCAGCACTGAGTCGCGGACTAGCGGGGATGAGCAGTTCTTC. It encodes CASTESRTSGDEQFF.

Notes on this clonotype: Just one base apart from a much larger clone, this may be a read error. The chain combines TRBV5-4 with TRBJ2-7, with 8 bases fitting TRBD2. Germline assignment: CDR1 SGHNT and CDR2 YYREEE (reference sequence). This CDR3 region has 14 residues. CDR3 sequence: CAGSRSSGGYEQYF. The CDR3 DNA reads as TGTGCCGGCAGCCGGAGCAGCGGGGGCTACGAGCAGTACTTC.

Of note for this clonotype: This may be a read error: a much more frequent sequence differs by one nucleotide. The J gene is TRBJ2-5, the V gene TRBV6-1; TRBD2 aligns across 9 bases. The germline V gene encodes CDR1 MNHNS and CDR2 SASEGT. Trimming at V came to 4 bases and at J to 2 bases, leaving 11 bases not matched to a gene. The CDR3 has 17 amino acids. The DNA of the CDR3 is TGTGCCAGCAGTGGAGATAGGACTAGCGCCGTACAAGAGACCCAGTACTTC. Protein: CASSGDRTSAVQETQYF.

This clonotype was detected many times. This sequence joins TRBV29-1 and TRBJ2-1; D gene uncertain. The ends were cut back, 7 bases at V and 5 bases at J, with 9 bases in the middle. Per the germline V gene, CDR1 is SQVTM and CDR2 is ANQGSEA. This CDR3 is built from 11 residues. The DNA for the CDR3 is TGCAGCGCCACGTACGACAATGAGCAGTTCTTC. Encoded protein: CSATYDNEQFF.

On this clonotype: Since a much larger clone is just one base distant, this may be a read error. The chain is built from TRBV6-4 and TRBJ2-7, with TRBD2 as a possible D gene (6 bases). CDR3 length equals 14 residues. Germline V gene lookup returns CDR1 MRHNA and CDR2 SNTAGT. CDR3 region: CASSDCGAGYVQYF. The CDR3 nucleotides read TGTGCCAGCAGTGACTGCGGAGCGGGCTACGTGCAGTACTTC.

Note on this clonotype: Germline is not matched at one junction end, which may reflect a read error. This chain joins TRBV11-1 and TRBJ1-5; possible D gene TRBD1, 5 bases. Germline V gene lookup returns CDR1 SGHAT and CDR2 FQDESV (reference sequence). The CDR3 runs to 16 residues. Here the CDR3 reads CAGSLAHRAWGQPQHF. The CDR3, as DNA: TGTGCCGGCAGCTTAGCACATAGGGCATGGGGCCAGCCCCAGCATTTT.

As concerns this clonotype: This is likely a read error, given that the CDR3 carries no conserved phenylalanine or tryptophan at its end. The gene calls are TRBV29-1 and TRBJ1-5, with D possibly matching TRBD1 (5 bases). Germline V gene sequence: CDR1 SQVTM, CDR2 ANQGSEA. The CDR3 is 12 residues long. The CDR3: CCVGTSSQPQHL. For the CDR3, the DNA is TGCTGCGTTGGGACCTCTTCTCAGCCCCAGCATCTT.

The J gene is TRBJ2-1, the V gene TRBV12-3 or TRBV12-4; D perhaps matches TRBD2 (5 bases). The CDR3 runs 15 residues. Trimming cost V 1 base and J 15 bases, with 22 bases left between them. The CDR3 spells CASSLGSSGSNGRFF. DNA of the CDR3: TGTGCCAGCAGTTTAGGGTCTAGTGGGAGCAATGGGCGGTTCTTC.

The table lists this clonotype with many counts. The rearrangement uses TRBV6-5 and TRBJ1-1, with D unclear. Germline V gives CDR1 MNHEY, CDR2 SVGAGI. Deletions cut 2 bases from V and 0 bases from J, with 7 bases between. The CDR3 runs to 14 residues. The CDR3 spells CASSYGQMNTEAFF. The CDR3 DNA reads TGTGCCAGCAGTTACGGTCAGATGAACACTGAAGCTTTCTTT.